The clone carrying this T cell receptor (beta chain) has at least ten counts. Its antigen is currently unknown. Diagnosis of hyperthyroidism was new in patients aged 18 to 65, and its duration was under 2 months. RNA transcripts yielded amplified TCR beta CDR3 regions. Primed by the HTBI set, a first-round RT-PCR was run on the TCR CDR3. MiXCR was run by TCRdb on the multiplex PCR reads, yielding one entry per CDR3 protein. This sample has around 600,000 distinct CDR3 sequences, with around 16% found just once. The sample belongs to a study of T cells in Graves' hyperthyroidism and ophthalmopathy. For the study at large: The authors collected peripheral blood at initial diagnosis, before any treatment.

Trimming took off 1 base at V and 2 bases at J, with 13 bases between the two ends. This CDR3 contains 16 residues. In germline, CDR1 is SNHLY, CDR2 FYNNEI. Whole-study results and caveats: The model predicted ophthalmopathy a median around six months before onset. Most thyroid clonotypes with frequency above 0.001 were detected in blood.

V and J are TRBV2 and TRBJ2-3, with D perhaps matching TRBD2 (6 bases). The TCR comes from a woman under 40 with Graves' hyperthyroidism. What was sequenced was blood. The CDR3: CASSEEGTGNTDTQYF. Here the CDR3 DNA reads TGTGCCAGCAGTGAAGAGGGGACTGGTAACACAGATACGCAGTATTTT.